Detailed here is one TCR beta chain. Produced via immunoSEQ multiplex PCR; TCRdb's table is partial and in-frame only. The sample consists of tens of thousands of clones, roughly 90% of them appearing once. CDR1 is SGHKS, CDR2 YYEKEE, per germline (reference sequence). The CDR3 length is 14 residues. After removal of 5 bases from V and 5 bases from J, the junction contained 8 bases not matched to a gene. This sample is part of a study of technical replicates of blood from several donors. The genes are TRBV5-5 and TRBJ1-1; 8 positions match TRBD1. This sequence was found in a human donor in good health. The sample was T cells isolated from PBMCs. The CDR3 sequence is CASRPQGAGTEAFF. CDR3 DNA sequence: TGTGCCAGCAGACCCCAGGGGGCTGGGACTGAAGCTTTCTTT.